This T cell receptor (beta chain) was retrieved from a study of early T cells in non-severe SARS-CoV-2 infection. Turning to the study itself: Investigators sequenced bulk RNA drawn from unsorted whole blood, and chains remained unpaired.

Study-wide findings and caveats: VDJdb-based matching was biased toward anti-spike CD8 responses and missed private and CD4 specificities.

In regard to this clonotype: Its antigen is still unknown.

Trimming took off 5 bases at V and 8 bases at J, with 15 bases between the two ends. Germline lookup yields CDR1 LNHDA and CDR2 SQIVND (reference sequence). The CDR3 totals 13 residues. Unique molecular identifiers were affixed to single, distinct cDNA molecules. One entry per CDR3 protein results from TCRdb running MiXCR on the 5' RACE reads. Of 70,000 to 85,000 distinct CDR3 sequences listed, around 5% are singletons. The sequencing used whole blood, collected at baseline. The clonotype originates from an adult who was a healthcare worker with PCR-confirmed SARS-CoV-2 infection or an uninfected control (not recorded which). This chain uses TRBV19 with TRBJ1-2, with D perhaps matching TRBD1 (5 bases). The CDR3 nucleotides read TGTGCCAGTAGTTCAGAGGGGCTAAACGGCTACACCTTC. Amino acids: CASSSEGLNGYTF.